The following is a T cell receptor (beta chain) sequence with its context. The data were taken from a study of CXCR3-negative and CXCR3-positive naive CD8 T cells. CDR1 and CDR2 from the germline V gene are LNHDA and SQIVND (reference sequence). The CDR3 sequence is 13 residues long. The libraries of TRB cDNA were prepared using 5' RACE with UMI labels. TCRdb re-called the 5' RACE reads and catalogs CDR3 proteins one per entry, DNA excluded. Its table lists around 60,000 distinct CDR3 sequences. The sequencing input was naive CXCR3- CD8+ T cells from blood. Subset here: CD45RO-CCR7+CD27+CD95- naive CD8+ T cells lacking CXCR3 (TNR3-). This chain connects TRBV19 to TRBJ1-1; with no DNA, the TCRdb D assignment of TRBD1 cannot be verified. The receptor's source is a human donor in good health. Some clones in this sample may be carry-over from other donors' samples. CDR3 amino acids: CASRDRGNTEAFF.